Following are 18 T cell receptor beta chains from one sample sequenced in a study of T cell responses to AZD1222 COVID-19 vaccine. Repertoires were generated with immunoSEQ multiplex PCR, while TCRdb's copy carries only in-frame clones and drops some. The data show 77,000 or so clones, around 86% seen once. Sample: peripheral blood, taken 28 days after the second AZD1222 dose. Every receptor here comes from an adult who received the AZD1222 COVID-19 vaccine.

The V gene is TRBV5-1, the J gene TRBJ1-2; TRBD1 might be the D (6 bases). Germline V gene data show CDR1 as SGHRS and CDR2 as YFSETQ. CDR3 length equals 17 residues. Between the trimmed V and J ends, which lost 0 bases and 3 bases, there was a span of 18 bases. The DNA for the CDR3 is TGCGCCAGCAGCTTGGGGCACACGGGGAAGGGGGACTATGGCTACACCTTC. Residues: CASSLGHTGKGDYGYTF.

The chain joins TRBV5-5 to TRBJ2-7; D call uncertain. This CDR3 has 13 amino acids. Germline CDR1 SGHKS, CDR2 YYEKEE (reference sequence). The ends were cut back, 0 bases at V and 6 bases at J, with 10 bases in the middle. The CDR3 DNA sequence: TGTGCCAGCAGCTTGGCCCCTGGTGGCGAGCAGTACTTC. Translation gives CASSLAPGGEQYF.

The gene calls are TRBV4-1 and TRBJ2-5; D is unresolved. Germline CDR1 MGHRA, CDR2 YSYEKL. The CDR3 extends over 11 amino acids. Trimming took 6 bases from V and 1 from J, leaving 3 bases between them. DNA for the CDR3: TGCGCCAGCAGAAGCCAAGAGACCCAGTACTTC. It specifies CASRSQETQYF.

This chain connects TRBV5-1 to TRBJ2-2, with D perhaps matching TRBD1 (5 bases). This CDR3 is built from 15 residues. CDR1 and CDR2 (germline): SGHRS, YFSETQ. Trimming removed 0 bases at V and 3 bases at J, with 9 bases between. The CDR3 bases are TGCGCCAGCAGCTTGGAGCTAGGGGACACCGGGGAGCTGTTTTTT. This gives the protein CASSLELGDTGELFF.

This clone was counted a single time. V is TRBV28 and J is TRBJ1-5; D not certain. Trimming took 8 bases from V and 6 from J, leaving 11 bases between them. The germline V gene encodes CDR1 MDHEN and CDR2 SYDVKM. This CDR3 is 12 amino acids long. The CDR3 DNA reads as TGTGCCAGCGTAGAGGGTGGTCAGCCCCAGCATTTT. It codes for CASVEGGQPQHF.

This chain links TRBV14 with TRBJ1-2, with 8 bases lining up with TRBD1. CDR1 and CDR2 (germline): SGHDN, FVKESK. J lost 6 bases, V lost 2 bases, and 8 bases had no gene match. The CDR3 loop spans 15 amino acids. The CDR3 DNA reads as TGTGCCAGCAGCCAACAAACAGGGGGGGTAGATGGCTACACCTTC. Translating gives CASSQQTGGVDGYTF.

The chain joins TRBV14 to TRBJ2-7; TRBD2 might be the D (6 bases). V was trimmed by 2 bases and J by 0 bases, leaving 11 bases between them. The CDR3 length is 15 residues. Germline CDR1 SGHDN, CDR2 FVKESK. Written as DNA, the CDR3 is TGTGCCAGCAGCCAAACTGGGGAGGCCTCCTACGAGCAGTACTTC. This codes for CASSQTGEASYEQYF.

The V call is TRBV12-3 or TRBV12-4, the J call TRBJ1-5, with 9 nucleotides matching TRBD1. There are 12 residues in the CDR3. The junction had 3 bases not matched to a gene; V was cut back by 6 bases and J by 9 bases. CDR3 amino acids: CASRQGAGPQHF. Written as DNA, the CDR3 is TGTGCCAGCAGACAGGGGGCAGGGCCCCAGCATTTT.

The chain joins TRBV6-2 or TRBV6-3 to TRBJ2-3; 10 nucleotides agree with TRBD2. This CDR3 has 16 residues. J gave up 2 bases and V 2 bases, and 4 bases lay outside the gene matches. Germline V lookup: CDR1 MNHEY, CDR2 SVGEGT. The CDR3 nucleotides read TGTGCCAGCAGTTACCCTAGCGGGGGCCCCACAGATACGCAGTATTTT. Amino acids: CASSYPSGGPTDTQYF.

The chain uses TRBV28 and TRBJ1-4; D remains unclear. This CDR3 comprises 18 residues. Germline V lookup: CDR1 MDHEN, CDR2 SYDVKM. Trimming shortened V by 6 bases and J by 5 bases, and 25 bases separated the two germline ends. The CDR3 protein is CASSSTDIVSPRNEKLFF. The CDR3 nucleotides are TGTGCCAGCAGCTCGACTGACATAGTCTCCCCTAGGAATGAAAAACTGTTTTTT.

The rearrangement uses TRBV5-8 and TRBJ1-1, with D unresolved. CDR3 size: 14 residues. Germline CDR1 and CDR2: SGHTS and YDEGEE. The V gene lost 1 base and the J gene lost 6 bases, with 13 bases spanning the gap. The CDR3 DNA is TGTGCCAGCAGCTTGTTAGGAAGGGAGTCTGAAGCTTTCTTT. Translated: CASSLLGRESEAFF.

The J gene is TRBJ2-7, the V gene TRBV5-1, with no clear D. The CDR3 consists of 13 residues. Germline V lookup: CDR1 SGHRS, CDR2 YFSETQ. V dropped 0 bases and J dropped 4 bases, with 8 bases sitting between them. The CDR3 here is CASSLALAYEQYF. The CDR3 region has the DNA TGCGCCAGCAGCTTGGCCTTGGCGTACGAGCAGTACTTC.

The chain uses TRBV5-8 and TRBJ2-7; D possibly uses TRBD1 or TRBD2 (7 bases each). Germline-derived CDR1 and CDR2 are SGHTS and YDEGEE. The CDR3 is 17 residues long. V was clipped by 3 bases and J by 3 bases, with 22 bases between them. The CDR3 protein is CASSWEGGTVRVYEQYF. CDR3 nucleotide sequence: TGTGCCAGCAGCTGGGAGGGGGGGACAGTCAGAGTCTACGAGCAGTACTTC.

The chain recombines TRBV7-2 with TRBJ1-1; 9 bases fit TRBD1. Germline values: CDR1 SGHTA, CDR2 FQGNSA. J was trimmed by 5 bases and V by 7 bases; bases with no gene match: 5. The CDR3 is 13 residues long. The CDR3 protein is CASNHRGQTEAFF. DNA for the CDR3: TGTGCCAGCAACCACAGGGGGCAGACTGAAGCTTTCTTT. Together with reference TRBV7-2 and TRBJ1-1, the CDR3 gives the full variable domain: GAGVSQSPSNKVTEKGKDVELRCDPISGHTALYWYRQSLGQGLEFLIYFQGNSAPDKSGLPSDRFSAERTGGSVSTLTIQRTQQEDSAVYLCASNHRGQTEAFFGQGTRLTVV.

V usage is TRBV30 and J usage is TRBJ2-5, with 8 bases that match TRBD1. The germline gives CDR1 GTSNPN, CDR2 SVGIG (reference sequence). The CDR3 spans 15 residues. V trimming: 2 bases; J trimming: 2 bases; junction bases outside the gene matches: 7. Here the CDR3 reads CAWSPGTGLQETQYF. CDR3 in DNA: TGTGCCTGGAGTCCCGGGACAGGTCTGCAAGAGACCCAGTACTTC.

The rearrangement joins TRBV5-1 to TRBJ2-1; TRBD2 aligns across 9 bases. V lost 4 bases to trimming and J lost 0 bases; unmatched junction nucleotides: 8. CDR3 size: 17 residues. Germline V gene data show CDR1 as SGHRS and CDR2 as YFSETQ. CDR3 nucleotide sequence: TGCGCCAGCAGCGTCGGACTAGCGACCCGCTCCTACAATGAGCAGTTCTTC. It translates to CASSVGLATRSYNEQFF.

This chain joins TRBV5-5 and TRBJ2-7, with TRBD1 identical over 11 bases. Germline V CDR1 and CDR2: SGHKS, YYEKEE (reference sequence). This CDR3 is 13 amino acids long. V trimming: 6 bases; J trimming: 7 bases; junction bases outside the gene matches: 6. CDR3 region: CASTGQGAREQYF. The CDR3 coding sequence is TGTGCCAGCACTGGACAGGGGGCAAGAGAGCAGTACTTC. Based on the CDR3 plus reference TRBV5-5 and TRBJ2-7, the full variable domain is DAGVTQSPTHLIKTRGQQVTLRCSPISGHKSVSWYQQVLGQGPQFIFQYYEKEERGRGNFPDRFSARQFPNYSSELNVNALLLGDSALYLCASTGQGAREQYFGPGTRLTVT.

This chain links TRBV6-1 with TRBJ1-3; no reliable D call. The CDR3 contains 16 residues. Trimming pared 0 bases from V and 0 bases from J, leaving 9 bases between. Germline CDR1 and CDR2: MNHNS and SASEGT. CDR3 bases: TGTGCCAGCAGTGAAGCGCCAGGTATCTCTGGAAACACCATATATTTT. This codes for CASSEAPGISGNTIYF.